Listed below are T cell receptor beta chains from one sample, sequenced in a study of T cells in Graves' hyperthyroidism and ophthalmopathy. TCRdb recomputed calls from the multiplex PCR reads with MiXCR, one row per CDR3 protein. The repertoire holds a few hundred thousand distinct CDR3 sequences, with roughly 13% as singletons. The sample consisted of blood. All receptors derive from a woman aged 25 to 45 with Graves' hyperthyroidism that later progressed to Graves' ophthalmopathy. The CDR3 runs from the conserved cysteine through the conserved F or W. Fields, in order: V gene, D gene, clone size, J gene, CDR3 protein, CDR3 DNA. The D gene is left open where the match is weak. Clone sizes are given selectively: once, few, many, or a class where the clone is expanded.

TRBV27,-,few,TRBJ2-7,CASSSLLETYEQYF,TGTGCCAGCAGTTCTCTTCTAGAAACCTACGAGCAGTACTTC
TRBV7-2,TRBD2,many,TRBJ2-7,CASKKETSVREQYF,TGTGCCAGCAAAAAGGAAACTAGCGTCAGGGAGCAGTACTTC
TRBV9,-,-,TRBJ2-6,CASSTIRGTGANVLTF,TGTGCCAGCAGCACCATCCGAGGTACTGGGGCCAACGTCCTGACTTTC
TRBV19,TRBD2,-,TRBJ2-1,CASSTGGHEQFF,TGTGCCAGTAGTACGGGAGGCCACGAGCAGTTCTTC
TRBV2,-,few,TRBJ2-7,CASTKTATEQYF,TGTGCCAGCACAAAGACAGCGACTGAGCAGTACTTC
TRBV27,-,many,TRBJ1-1,CASNHAYQANTEAFF,TGTGCCAGCAACCATGCGTATCAGGCGAACACTGAAGCTTTCTTT
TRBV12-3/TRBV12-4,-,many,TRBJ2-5,CASSWAPQETQYF,TGTGCCAGCAGTTGGGCGCCTCAAGAGACCCAGTACTTC
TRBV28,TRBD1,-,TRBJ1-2,CASTWDRKLYGYTF,TGTGCCAGCACCTGGGACAGAAAACTCTATGGCTACACCTTC
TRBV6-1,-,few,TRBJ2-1,CASRILARDFSFGEQFF,TGTGCCAGCAGAATCCTAGCCCGGGACTTCTCCTTCGGTGAGCAGTTCTTC
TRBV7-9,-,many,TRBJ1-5,CASGGDQPQHF,TGTGCCAGCGGTGGGGATCAGCCCCAGCATTTT
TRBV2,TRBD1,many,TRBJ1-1,CASSSQGETEAFF,TGTGCCAGCAGTTCCCAGGGGGAGACTGAAGCTTTCTTT
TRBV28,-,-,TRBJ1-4,CASSFRGPTNEKLFF,TGTGCCAGCAGTTTCAGGGGACCCACTAATGAAAAACTGTTTTTT
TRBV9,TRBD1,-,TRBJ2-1,CASSFPGQGGDEQFF,TGTGCCAGCAGCTTTCCAGGACAGGGAGGCGATGAGCAGTTCTTC
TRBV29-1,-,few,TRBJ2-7,CSVEWQGPHEQYF,TGCAGCGTTGAGTGGCAGGGGCCCCACGAGCAGTACTTC
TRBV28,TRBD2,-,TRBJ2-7,CASSPTSGMSSYEQYF,TGTGCCAGCAGTCCTACTAGCGGGATGAGCTCCTACGAGCAGTACTTC
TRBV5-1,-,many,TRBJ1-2,CASSLDRANYGYTF,TGCGCCAGCAGCTTGGACAGGGCTAACTATGGCTACACCTTC
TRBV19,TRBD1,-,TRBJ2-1,CASSKRGDRGLSSYNEQFF,TGTGCCAGTAGTAAGAGGGGGGACAGGGGGCTCAGCTCCTACAATGAGCAGTTCTTC
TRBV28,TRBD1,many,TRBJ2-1,CASSSTGTGPYNEQFF,TGTGCCAGCAGTTCAACCGGGACAGGGCCCTACAATGAGCAGTTCTTC
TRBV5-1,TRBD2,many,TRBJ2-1,CASSLTSGSINEQFF,TGCGCCAGCAGCTTAACTAGCGGGAGTATAAATGAGCAGTTCTTC
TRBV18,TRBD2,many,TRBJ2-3,CASSPPGSGSPDTQYF,TGTGCCAGCTCACCCCCGGGTAGCGGGAGTCCAGATACGCAGTATTTT
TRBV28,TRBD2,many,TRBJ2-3,CASNPSGSRADTQYF,TGTGCCAGCAACCCTAGCGGGAGTAGGGCAGATACGCAGTATTTT
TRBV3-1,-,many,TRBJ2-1,CASSQVERGQFF,TGTGCCAGCAGCCAAGTGGAGAGGGGCCAGTTCTTC
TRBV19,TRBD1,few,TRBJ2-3,CASSTPPRGQGASTDTQYF,TGTGCCAGTAGTACTCCCCCCCGGGGGCAGGGGGCGAGCACAGATACGCAGTATTTT
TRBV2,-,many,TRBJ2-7,CASSDLRGSNEQYF,TGTGCCAGCAGTGATCTGAGGGGGTCCAACGAGCAGTACTTC
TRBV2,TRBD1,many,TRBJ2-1,CASSENRGEQFF,TGTGCCAGCAGTGAAAACAGGGGTGAGCAGTTCTTC
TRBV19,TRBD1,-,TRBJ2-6,CASSAAGQGNGANVLTF,TGTGCCAGTAGTGCCGCGGGACAGGGTAACGGGGCCAACGTCCTGACTTTC
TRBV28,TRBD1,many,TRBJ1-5,CASSVGPGQTRNQPQHF,TGTGCCAGCAGTGTGGGGCCGGGACAGACCCGCAATCAGCCCCAGCATTTT
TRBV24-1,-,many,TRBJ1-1,CATSSGGSRNTEAFF,TGTGCCACCAGTAGTGGGGGGAGTAGGAACACTGAAGCTTTCTTT
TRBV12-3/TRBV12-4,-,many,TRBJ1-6,CASSFGGSPLHF,TGTGCCAGCAGTTTCGGGGGGTCACCCCTCCACTTT
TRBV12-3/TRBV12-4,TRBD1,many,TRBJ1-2,CASSSSDRDYGYTF,TGTGCCAGCAGTTCATCGGACAGGGACTATGGCTACACCTTC
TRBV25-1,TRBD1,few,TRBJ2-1,CASSEWDRTSYNEQFF,TGTGCCAGCAGTGAGTGGGACAGGACCTCCTACAATGAGCAGTTCTTC
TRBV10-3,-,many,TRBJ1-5,CATRIGGHNSNQPQHF,TGTGCCACGCGAATCGGGGGACATAATAGCAATCAGCCCCAGCATTTT
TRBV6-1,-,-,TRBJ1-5,CASVTGTPSNQPQHF,TGTGCCAGCGTAACCGGGACACCTAGCAATCAGCCCCAGCATTTT
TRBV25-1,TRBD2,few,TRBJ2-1,CASSPTLQAGRTEQFF,TGTGCCAGCAGTCCCACCCTTCAAGCGGGAAGAACTGAGCAGTTCTTC
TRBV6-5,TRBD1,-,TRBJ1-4,CASRRQGQEKLFF,TGTGCCAGCAGGCGACAGGGACAAGAAAAACTGTTTTTT
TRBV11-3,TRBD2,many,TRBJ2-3,CASTRGSGSADTQYF,TGTGCCAGCACCCGGGGTAGCGGGAGCGCAGATACGCAGTATTTT
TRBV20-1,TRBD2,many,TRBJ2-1,CSARKSSGRIRGEQFF,TGCAGTGCTAGAAAGTCTAGCGGGAGGATAAGAGGCGAGCAGTTCTTC
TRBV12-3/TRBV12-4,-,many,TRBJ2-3,CASKTGPPVSTDTQYF,TGTGCCAGCAAGACGGGACCCCCAGTAAGCACAGATACGCAGTATTTT
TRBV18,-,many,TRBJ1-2,CASSSGQTNGYTF,TGTGCCAGCTCATCCGGACAGACAAATGGCTACACCTTC